The clone carrying this TCR beta chain was observed at least ten times. This entry belongs to a study of T cells of healthy individuals. The V and J ends lost 4 bases and 0 bases respectively, with 14 bases between them. The CDR3 is made up of 16 amino acids. Germline V gives CDR1 SGHRS, CDR2 YFSETQ. TCRdb re-analysed the 5' RACE reads in MiXCR, keeping a single row per CDR3 protein. The table records 90,000 to 100,000 distinct CDR3 sequences, 17% of them present only once. The rearrangement uses TRBV5-1 and TRBJ2-1; D may be TRBD1 (6 bases). This clonotype was sampled from a human donor in good health. The CDR3 DNA sequence: TGCGCCAGCAGCCCTCGTTCGGACAGCTCCTACAATGAGCAGTTCTTC. It is translated as CASSPRSDSSYNEQFF.